The source of this T cell receptor beta chain is a study of blood T cell repertoires in COVID-19. Study in general: Italy, Spain and the United States were the sources of the convalescent and acute COVID-19 samples. Sources were T cells, B-cell-depleted T cells, or PBMCs; the material itself was cDNA or gDNA.

This clone was seen more than once but under ten times. The CDR3 is 16 residues long. The V gene's germline CDR1 is SGHRS and CDR2 YFSETQ. V lost 4 bases, J lost 2 bases, and 13 bases lay in between. In the authors' workflow: Estimated nucleated cell counts came from reference gene primer amplification. TCRdb's table, derived via immunoSEQ multiplex PCR, lists solely in-frame clones and lacks some. For V, J and clone size, that table is used; D and trimming come from the DNA. The sample includes tens of thousands of clones, about 80% of them seen just once. This chain connects TRBV5-1 to TRBJ1-6; TRBD1 is a possible D gene (6 bases). The sequenced sample was peripheral blood. This receptor was obtained from a woman in her 70s with acute or convalescent COVID-19. CDR3 loop: CASSRSGVTYNSPLHF. CDR3 sequence (DNA): TGCGCCAGCAGCAGATCAGGGGTCACCTATAATTCACCCCTCCACTTT.